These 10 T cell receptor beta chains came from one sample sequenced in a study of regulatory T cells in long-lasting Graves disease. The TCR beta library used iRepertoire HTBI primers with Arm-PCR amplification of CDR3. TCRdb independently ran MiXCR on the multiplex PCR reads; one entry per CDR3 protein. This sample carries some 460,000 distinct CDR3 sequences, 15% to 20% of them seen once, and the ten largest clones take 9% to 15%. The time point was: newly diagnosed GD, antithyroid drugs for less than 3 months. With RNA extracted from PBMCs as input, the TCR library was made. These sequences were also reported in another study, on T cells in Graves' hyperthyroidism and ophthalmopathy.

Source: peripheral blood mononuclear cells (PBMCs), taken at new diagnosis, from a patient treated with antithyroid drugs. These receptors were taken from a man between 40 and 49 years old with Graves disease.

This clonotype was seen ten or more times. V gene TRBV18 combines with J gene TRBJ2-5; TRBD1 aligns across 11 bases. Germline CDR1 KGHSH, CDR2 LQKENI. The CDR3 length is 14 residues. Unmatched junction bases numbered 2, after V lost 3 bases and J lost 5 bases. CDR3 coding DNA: TGTGCCAGCTCACCGGACAGGGGGCTGGAGACCCAGTACTTC. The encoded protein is CASSPDRGLETQYF.

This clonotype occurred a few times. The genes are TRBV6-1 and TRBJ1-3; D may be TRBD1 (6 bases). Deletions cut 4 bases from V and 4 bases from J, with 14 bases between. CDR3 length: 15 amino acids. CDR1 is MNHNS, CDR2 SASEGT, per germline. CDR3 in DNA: TGTGCCAGCAGTGGAGCAGGGGTATCGGGAAACACCATATATTTT. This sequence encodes CASSGAGVSGNTIYF.

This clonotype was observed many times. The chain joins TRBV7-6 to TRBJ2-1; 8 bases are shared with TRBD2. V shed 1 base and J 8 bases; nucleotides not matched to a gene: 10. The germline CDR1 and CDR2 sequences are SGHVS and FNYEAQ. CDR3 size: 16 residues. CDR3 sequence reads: CASSLVRTSFYDEQFF. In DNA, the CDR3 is TGTGCCAGCAGCTTAGTTCGGACTAGCTTCTATGATGAGCAGTTCTTC. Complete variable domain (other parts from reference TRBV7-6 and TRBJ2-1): GAGVSQSPRYKVTKRGQDVALRCDPISGHVSLYWYRQALGQGPEFLTYFNYEAQQDKSGLPNDRFSAERPEGSISTLTIQRTEQRDSAMYRCASSLVRTSFYDEQFFGPGTRLTVL.

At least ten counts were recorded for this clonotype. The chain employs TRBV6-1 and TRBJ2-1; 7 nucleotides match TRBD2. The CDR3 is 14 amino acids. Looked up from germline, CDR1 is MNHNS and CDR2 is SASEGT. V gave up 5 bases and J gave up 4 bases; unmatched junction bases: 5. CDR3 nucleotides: TGTGCCAGCAGTCCTAGCGGTACTTACAATGAGCAGTTCTTC. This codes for CASSPSGTYNEQFF.

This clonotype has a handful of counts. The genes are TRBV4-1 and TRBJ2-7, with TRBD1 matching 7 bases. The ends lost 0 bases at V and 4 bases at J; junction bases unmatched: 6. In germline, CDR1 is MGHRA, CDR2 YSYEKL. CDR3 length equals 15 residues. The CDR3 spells CASSQDQYRGYEQYF. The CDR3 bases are TGCGCCAGCAGCCAAGATCAGTACAGGGGATACGAGCAGTACTTC.

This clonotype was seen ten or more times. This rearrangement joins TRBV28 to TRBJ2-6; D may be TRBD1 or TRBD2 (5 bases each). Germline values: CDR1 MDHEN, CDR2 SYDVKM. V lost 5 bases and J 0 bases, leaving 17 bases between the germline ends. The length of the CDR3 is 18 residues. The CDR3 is CASSLLGGFPSGANVLTF. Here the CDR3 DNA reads TGTGCCAGCAGTCTCCTTGGGGGATTTCCCTCTGGGGCCAACGTCCTGACTTTC.

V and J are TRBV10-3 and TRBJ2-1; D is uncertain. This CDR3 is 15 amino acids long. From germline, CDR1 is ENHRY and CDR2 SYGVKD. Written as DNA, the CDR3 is TGTACCAGCGTCGCGGATGTTGGCTCCTACAATGAGCAGTTCTTC. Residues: CTSVADVGSYNEQFF.

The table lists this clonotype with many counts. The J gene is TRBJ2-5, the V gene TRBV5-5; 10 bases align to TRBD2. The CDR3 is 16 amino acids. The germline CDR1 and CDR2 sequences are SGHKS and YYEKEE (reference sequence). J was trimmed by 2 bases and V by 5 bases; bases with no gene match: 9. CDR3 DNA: TGTGCCAGCAGTTCCCGACTAGCGGGTCTACAAGAGACCCAGTACTTC. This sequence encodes CASSSRLAGLQETQYF.

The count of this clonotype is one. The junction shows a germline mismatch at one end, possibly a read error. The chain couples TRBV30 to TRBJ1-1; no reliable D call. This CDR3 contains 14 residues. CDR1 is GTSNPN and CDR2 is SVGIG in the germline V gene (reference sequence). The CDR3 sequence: CAWSLGLMNAEAFF. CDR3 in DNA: TGTGCCTGGAGCCTCGGACTGATGAACGCTGAAGCTTTCTTT. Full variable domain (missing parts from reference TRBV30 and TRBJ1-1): SQTIHQWPATLVQPVGSPLSLECTVEGTSNPNLYWYRQAAGRGLQLLFYSVGIGQISSEVPQNLSASRPQDRQFILSSKKLLLSDSGFYLCAWSLGLMNAEAFFGQGTRLTVV.

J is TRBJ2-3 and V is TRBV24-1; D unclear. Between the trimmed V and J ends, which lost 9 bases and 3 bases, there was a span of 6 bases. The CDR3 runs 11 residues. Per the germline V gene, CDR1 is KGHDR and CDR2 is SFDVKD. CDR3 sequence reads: CATSRTDTQYF. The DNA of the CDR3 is TGTGCCACCTCCCGGACAGATACGCAGTATTTT.